The 5 T cell receptor beta chains reported below all come from one sample, sequenced in a study of blood T cell repertoires in COVID-19. Clones were read by immunoSEQ multiplex PCR, and TCRdb kept only the in-frame ones, dropping some. The table includes some 150,000 clones, around 81% detected once. Sequencing was performed on peripheral blood. These receptors all come from a man aged 60 to 75 with active or convalescent COVID-19.

J is TRBJ2-2 and V is TRBV24-1; 7 bases map to TRBD1. Germline CDR1 is KGHDR and CDR2 is SFDVKD. CDR3 length: 16 amino acids. V lost 4 bases to trimming and J lost 2 bases; unmatched junction nucleotides: 6. CDR3 loop: CATSESDRANTGELFF. The CDR3 DNA reads as TGTGCCACCAGTGAATCCGACAGGGCCAACACCGGGGAGCTGTTTTTT.

The V and J genes are TRBV7-2 and TRBJ2-7, with TRBD2 identical over 7 bases. Germline V lookup: CDR1 SGHTA, CDR2 FQGNSA. The CDR3 spans 16 residues. V lost 1 base and J lost 6; bases outside the gene matches: 12. CDR3 coding DNA: TGTGCCAGCAGCTTAGGGGGAGGGAGGTTCAGTCGCGAGCAGTACTTC. Its translation is CASSLGGGRFSREQYF.

The genes are TRBV19 and TRBJ1-2; D gene ambiguous. The V and J ends lost 4 bases and 4 bases respectively, with 10 bases between them. Germline CDR1 LNHDA, CDR2 SQIVND (reference sequence). This CDR3 contains 13 residues. As DNA, the CDR3 is TGTGCCAGTAGTACCCGGACTCTCTATGGCTACACCTTC. Translated, it gives CASSTRTLYGYTF.

This clone showed up just once. The chain recombines TRBV11-3 with TRBJ2-1, with 10 bases aligning to TRBD2. The V and J ends lost 5 bases and 9 bases, in that order; junction bases with no gene match: 10. Germline-derived CDR1 and CDR2 are SGHNT and YENEEA. This CDR3 contains 15 residues. The CDR3 nucleotides are TGTGCCAGCAGCCGAGGGACTAGCGTTACTCTTGAGCAGTTCTTC. Protein product: CASSRGTSVTLEQFF.

V and J are TRBV28 and TRBJ1-3; D gene ambiguous. Germline-derived CDR1 and CDR2 are MDHEN and SYDVKM. The ends were cut back, 5 bases at V and 1 base at J, with 9 bases in the middle. The CDR3 loop spans 14 amino acids. CDR3 in amino acids: CASSPGISGNTIYF. For the CDR3, the DNA is TGTGCCAGCAGTCCCGGGATATCTGGAAACACCATATATTTT.